One T cell receptor (beta chain) is described in this entry. The trim removed 2 bases at V and 8 bases at J, leaving 14 bases unmatched. The length of the CDR3 is 16 residues. CDR1 MNHNY and CDR2 SVGAGI come from the germline V gene (reference sequence). This sample is drawn from a study of blood T cells in healthy people across ages. Combining a sample-barcoded 5' primer with a J-beta primer mix, a second PCR ran for 7 to 11 cycles. Using its own MiXCR run on the 5' RACE reads, TCRdb lists one record per CDR3 protein. The sample gives roughly 800,000 distinct CDR3 sequences, about 53% of which show up once; about 42% is in the top ten.

This clonotype originated in a man older than 75 in good health. Sequenced: blood. The genes are TRBV6-6 and TRBJ1-2, with 7 bases that match TRBD1. CDR3 region: CASSYPFRPGQNGYTF. The CDR3 DNA sequence: TGTGCCAGCAGTTACCCATTCAGGCCGGGACAGAACGGCTACACCTTC.